This T cell receptor beta chain was sequenced for a study of T cells in Graves' hyperthyroidism and ophthalmopathy. About the research overall: Peripheral blood was obtained at initial diagnosis, preceding any treatment. Study-wide points: Most thyroid clonotypes with frequency above 0.001 were detected in blood. Ophthalmopathy was separated from stable hyperthyroidism by a 13 V-J model.

TCR beta CDR3 sequences were amplified from RNA transcripts. The HTBI primer set drove a first-round RT-PCR of the TCR CDR3. TCRdb independently ran MiXCR on the multiplex PCR reads; one entry per CDR3 protein. The sample consists of under 400,000 distinct CDR3 sequences, roughly a fifth of them appearing once. Fresh peripheral blood, approximately 9.7 ml, was the source of the PBMCs. CDR3 length equals 14 residues. Germline CDR1 MGHDK, CDR2 SYGVNS. Trimming shortened V by 3 bases and J by 4 bases, and 12 bases separated the two germline ends. This clonotype has a handful of counts. As yet, its antigen is unknown.

The clonotype originates from a woman between 50 and 59 years old with Graves' hyperthyroidism. The chain recombines TRBV25-1 with TRBJ2-5, with D tentatively TRBD2 (5 bases). Sequences were obtained from blood. CDR3 amino acids: CASSDGSAGETQYF. DNA for the CDR3: TGTGCCAGCAGTGATGGGTCGGCGGGAGAGACCCAGTACTTC.